A single sample is the source of the 7 T cell receptor beta chains below, sequenced in a study of CD8+ T cells in alopecia areata. RNA was extracted and reverse transcribed into cDNA as the sequencing template. Repertoires were generated with immunoSEQ multiplex PCR, while TCRdb's copy carries only in-frame clones and drops some. The sample has roughly 200,000 clones; 56% are singletons. The sequenced sample consisted of CD8+ T cells sorted from blood. The receptors were gathered from a human donor in good health.

This clone turned up a few times. The chain combines TRBV19 with TRBJ2-7; 7 nucleotides line up with TRBD1. CDR1 is LNHDA, CDR2 SQIVND, per germline (reference sequence). V lost 4 bases, J lost 0 bases, and 6 bases stayed unmatched. The CDR3 loop spans 15 amino acids. The CDR3 is CASSSRQGSSYEQYF. In nucleotides, the CDR3 is TGTGCCAGTAGTAGTAGACAGGGAAGCTCCTACGAGCAGTACTTC.

The V gene is TRBV27, the J gene TRBJ1-6, with 8 nucleotides matching TRBD1. V lost 4 bases to trimming and J lost 0 bases; unmatched junction nucleotides: 14. The CDR3 extends over 20 amino acids. Germline V CDR1 and CDR2: MNHEY, SMNVEV (reference sequence). This CDR3 is CASSSRSGQDRSSYNSPLHF. Written as DNA, the CDR3 is TGTGCCAGCAGTTCCCGATCGGGACAGGATCGATCCTCCTATAATTCACCCCTCCACTTT.

This clone was found a few times. This chain connects TRBV4-1 to TRBJ1-3; no firm D call. V lost 0 bases to trimming and J lost 6 bases, with 6 bases between them. Germline-derived CDR1 and CDR2 are MGHRA and YSYEKL. This CDR3 is 13 amino acids long. CDR3 amino acids: CASSQDLENTIYF. The CDR3 coding sequence is TGCGCCAGCAGCCAAGATCTTGAAAACACCATATATTTT.

V is TRBV29-1 and J is TRBJ2-5, with 8 bases lining up with TRBD2. Germline V lookup: CDR1 SQVTM, CDR2 ANQGSEA. The junction had 9 bases not matched to a gene; V was cut back by 6 bases and J by 3 bases. The CDR3 is made up of 14 amino acids. CDR3 protein: CSVRERGRKETQYF. CDR3 in DNA: TGCAGCGTCCGAGAGCGGGGGCGAAAAGAGACCCAGTACTTC.

The CDR3 protein is CASSQVGTSVYNEQFF. The CDR3 DNA sequence: TGTGCCAGCAGCCAGGTTGGGACTAGCGTTTACAATGAGCAGTTCTTC. The chain has TRBV9 and TRBJ2-1; TRBD2 aligns across 10 bases. V was clipped by 4 bases and J by 4 bases; unmatched bases: 8. There are 16 residues in the CDR3. Per the germline V gene, CDR1 is SGDLS and CDR2 is YYNGEE.

A note on this clone: The same CDR3 is also encoded by other DNA sequences in this sample. The rearrangement links TRBV4-1 to TRBJ1-1; D gene unclear. This CDR3 comprises 13 residues. Per germline, CDR1 MGHRA and CDR2 YSYEKL. With 1 base removed from V and 1 base from J, the gap between germline ends came to 4 bases. The CDR3: CASSQAGNTEAFF. Here the CDR3 DNA reads TGCGCCAGCAGCCAAGCGGGGAACACTGAAGCTTTCTTT.

In its sample, this clone was seen many times. The chain carries TRBV7-7 and TRBJ1-4; 9 bases line up with TRBD1. Germline loops: CDR1 SSHAT, CDR2 FNYEAQ (reference sequence). The CDR3 sequence is 15 residues long. V was pared by 5 bases and J by 6 bases, with 7 bases of the junction left unmatched. CDR3 nucleotides: TGTGCCAGCAGCCCCGGGACAGGGTCGTATGAAAAACTGTTTTTT. It translates to CASSPGTGSYEKLFF.